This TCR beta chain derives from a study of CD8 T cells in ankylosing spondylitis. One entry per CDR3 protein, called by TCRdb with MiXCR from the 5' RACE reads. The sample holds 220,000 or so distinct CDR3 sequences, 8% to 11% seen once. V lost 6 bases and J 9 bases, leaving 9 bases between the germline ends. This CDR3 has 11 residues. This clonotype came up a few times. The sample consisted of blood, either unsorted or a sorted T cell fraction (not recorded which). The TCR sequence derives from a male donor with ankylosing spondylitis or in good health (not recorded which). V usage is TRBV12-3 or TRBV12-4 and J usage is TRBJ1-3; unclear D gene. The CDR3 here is CASSPYGTIYF. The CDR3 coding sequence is TGTGCCAGCAGCCCCTATGGCACCATATATTTT.